The 20 T cell receptor beta chains listed next were all sequenced from one sample in a study of molecular identifiers for immune sequencing clone quantification (dated by TCRdb to about 2018). The library came from PCR. Instrument on record: NextSeq 500. The public reads were reprocessed in TCRdb via fastp at Q25 and MiXCR, keeping in-frame beta chains. Each entry merges the rows of one CDR3 protein and shows their most common DNA and genes. Recorded for this sample are nearly 650,000 distinct CDR3 sequences; 25% of them occurred a single time. About 0.81% of the sample goes to the ten largest clones. The sample taken for sequencing was naive CD8+ T cells from blood, with Jurkat cell RNA spiked in. The cell subset or site label for this specimen denotes: FACS-sorted CD8+CD4-CCR7+CD45RA+ naive T cells. These receptor sequences come from a human donor in good health. Some libraries in this study had Jurkat cell RNA spiked in.

This clonotype was counted at least ten times. V and J are TRBV6-5 and TRBJ2-7, with TRBD1 matching over 9 bases. Germline V gene lookup returns CDR1 MNHEY and CDR2 SVGAGI. The V gene end was trimmed by 5 bases and the J gene end by 3 bases; junction bases not matched to a gene: 5. This CDR3 spans 14 amino acids. Here the CDR3 reads CASSGGTGHYEQYF. CDR3 bases: TGTGCCAGCAGTGGGGGGACAGGGCACTACGAGCAGTACTTC.

This clonotype was counted at least ten times. This rearrangement joins TRBV28 to TRBJ2-3, with 7 positions matching TRBD1. From germline, CDR1 is MDHEN and CDR2 SYDVKM. Trimming removed 5 bases from V and 1 base from J; junction bases left unmatched: 15. The CDR3 spans 18 residues. The CDR3 spells CASSTHSTGSMGTDTQYF. CDR3 DNA sequence: TGTGCCAGCAGTACGCACTCGACAGGGAGTATGGGCACAGATACGCAGTATTTT. Based on the CDR3 plus reference TRBV28 and TRBJ2-3, the full variable domain is DVKVTQSSRYLVKRTGEKVFLECVQDMDHENMFWYRQDPGLGLRLIYFSYDVKMKEKGDIPEGYSVSREKKERFSLILESASTNQTSMYLCASSTHSTGSMGTDTQYFGPGTRLTVL.

This clonotype was detected ten times or more. The chain is built from TRBV16 and TRBJ1-1; 9 nucleotides agree with TRBD1. V was pared by 5 bases and J by 10 bases, with 5 bases of the junction left unmatched. Germline CDR1 and CDR2: KGHSY and FQNENV. There are 12 residues in the CDR3. DNA for the CDR3: TGTGCCAGCAGCGAGGGGACAGGGAGAGCTTTCTTT. Protein product: CASSEGTGRAFF.

This clonotype was detected only a few times. This chain uses TRBV6-5 with TRBJ2-5, with D perhaps being TRBD1 or TRBD2 (5 bases each). This CDR3 spans 15 amino acids. CDR1 MNHEY and CDR2 SVGAGI come from the germline V gene. Between the trimmed V and J ends, which lost 0 bases and 5 bases, there was a span of 13 bases. This CDR3 reads CASSYSWDLLETQYF. CDR3 nucleotide sequence: TGTGCCAGCAGTTACTCTTGGGACCTCCTTGAGACCCAGTACTTC.

This clonotype was counted many times. The V and J genes are TRBV5-4 and TRBJ2-5, with 7 bases aligning to TRBD1. Germline assignment: CDR1 SGHNT and CDR2 YYREEE (reference sequence). This CDR3 spans 14 amino acids. Unmatched junction bases numbered 5, after V lost 4 bases and J lost 2 bases. CDR3 protein: CASSLDREQETQYF. CDR3 nucleotides: TGTGCCAGCAGCCTCGACAGGGAACAAGAGACCCAGTACTTC.

The chain carries TRBV28 and TRBJ2-5; weak D call: TRBD1 (6 bases). Germline values: CDR1 MDHEN, CDR2 SYDVKM. V was clipped by 3 bases and J by 0 bases, with 14 bases between them. CDR3 size: 16 residues. The CDR3 here is CASSFTGMGDQETQYF. CDR3 coding DNA: TGTGCCAGCAGTTTCACAGGGATGGGGGACCAAGAGACCCAGTACTTC. The full variable domain, rest sourced from reference TRBV28 and TRBJ2-5, is DVKVTQSSRYLVKRTGEKVFLECVQDMDHENMFWYRQDPGLGLRLIYFSYDVKMKEKGDIPEGYSVSREKKERFSLILESASTNQTSMYLCASSFTGMGDQETQYFGPGTRLLVL.

This clonotype has only a few counts. The chain couples TRBV11-3 to TRBJ2-2; D might be TRBD1 or TRBD2, each matching 5 bases. This CDR3 region has 18 residues. The germline V gene has CDR1 SGHNT and CDR2 YENEEA. V was trimmed by 3 bases and J by 1 base, leaving 18 bases between them. The DNA of the CDR3 is TGTGCCAGCAGCTTGGGGGTTATAAGGGACGAGAACACCGGGGAGCTGTTTTTT. This codes for CASSLGVIRDENTGELFF.

The chain combines TRBV7-9 with TRBJ2-1; TRBD2 aligns across 9 bases. The germline gives CDR1 SEHNR, CDR2 FQNEAQ (reference sequence). CDR3 length: 16 amino acids. V trimming: 1 base; J trimming: 7 bases; junction bases outside the gene matches: 8. CDR3: CASSLESGLARNEQFF. CDR3 nucleotides: TGTGCCAGCAGCTTAGAATCAGGACTAGCGAGAAATGAGCAGTTCTTC.

The chain joins TRBV5-5 to TRBJ2-7; 12 bases fit TRBD1. There are 15 residues in the CDR3. The junction had 3 bases not matched to a gene; V was cut back by 3 bases and J by 2 bases. CDR1 is SGHKS and CDR2 is YYEKEE in the germline V gene (reference sequence). The CDR3: CASSWGQGATYEQYF. CDR3 DNA sequence: TGTGCCAGCAGCTGGGGACAGGGGGCGACCTACGAGCAGTACTTC.

Comments on this clonotype: The CDR3 end shows no conserved phenylalanine or tryptophan, and so a read error is likely. The rearrangement uses TRBV7-9 and TRBJ2-3; 9 bases are a match to TRBD2. V trimming: 5 bases; J trimming: 2 bases; junction bases outside the gene matches: 5. The CDR3 extends over 15 amino acids. Germline CDR1 SEHNR, CDR2 FQNEAQ (reference sequence). CDR3 protein: CASSPPGLATDTQYY. The CDR3 coding sequence is TGTGCCAGCAGCCCGCCGGGACTAGCCACAGATACGCAGTATTAT.

Details on this clonotype: Being one base from a much bigger clone, this may be a read error. The V gene is TRBV14, the J gene TRBJ2-5; D gene uncertain. CDR3 size: 13 residues. V was trimmed by 3 bases and J by 4 bases, leaving 9 bases between them. Germline V gene lookup returns CDR1 SGHDN and CDR2 FVKESK. CDR3 DNA: TGTGCCAGCAGCCACGTCACAGCAGAGACCCAGTACTTC. It specifies CASSHVTAETQYF.

At least ten counts were recorded for this clonotype. The genes are TRBV12-3 or TRBV12-4 and TRBJ2-3, with 7 bases matching TRBD2. The V and J ends lost 3 bases and 6 bases, in that order; junction bases with no gene match: 12. This CDR3 is 16 amino acids long. In nucleotides, the CDR3 is TGTGCCAGCAGTTTTGATGGGGGGGTGAGGCCGGATACGCAGTATTTT. Its protein product is CASSFDGGVRPDTQYF.

Turning to this clonotype: Because it lacks the conserved phenylalanine or tryptophan at the end, this CDR3 is likely a read error. V usage is TRBV2 and J usage is TRBJ2-1; D is uncertain. Trimming pared 3 bases from V and 4 bases from J, leaving 10 bases between. This CDR3 comprises 14 residues. CDR1 and CDR2 from the germline V gene are SNHLY and FYNNEI. The CDR3 is CASSEVGRYNEQFI. Here the CDR3 DNA reads TGTGCCAGCAGTGAGGTGGGCAGGTACAATGAGCAGTTCATC.

The table lists this clonotype with a few counts. The chain carries TRBV6-1 and TRBJ2-7; no reliable D call. The V end lost 3 bases, the J end lost 7 bases, and 13 bases lay between the germline ends. Germline CDR1 MNHNS, CDR2 SASEGT. The CDR3 extends over 13 amino acids. The CDR3 nucleotides read TGTGCCAGCAGTGAGTGGGCAGGTATTGAGCAGTACTTC. It translates to CASSEWAGIEQYF.

This sequence joins TRBV11-3 and TRBJ2-1, with D unclear. CDR3 length: 17 residues. Germline V CDR1 and CDR2: SGHNT, YENEEA. Deletions cut 1 base from V and 0 bases from J, with 13 bases between. CDR3 bases: TGTGCCAGCAGCTTAGGCGTCGTAAGGAGCTCCTACAATGAGCAGTTCTTC. It translates to CASSLGVVRSSYNEQFF.

As for this clonotype: This could be a read error, since a much larger clone is one nucleotide away. CDR3: CASSLWGQVTYERYF. For the CDR3, the DNA is TGTGCCAGCAGCTTATGGGGACAGGTGACTTACGAGCGGTACTTC. The rearrangement links TRBV5-3 to TRBJ2-7; TRBD1 agrees at 8 bases. TRBV5-3 is an ORF, with its function uncertain. The CDR3 sequence is 15 residues long.

This clonotype was counted only a few times. The chain carries TRBV12-3 or TRBV12-4 and TRBJ1-4; 9 nucleotides match TRBD1. The CDR3 sequence is 14 residues long. The junction had 2 bases not matched to a gene; V was cut back by 3 bases and J by 6 bases. The CDR3 bases are TGTGCCAGCAGTTTCCGGGACAGGGATGAAAAACTGTTTTTT. This codes for CASSFRDRDEKLFF.

The genes are TRBV7-2 and TRBJ2-7; no definite D call. The CDR3 runs 14 residues. V was pared by 1 base and J by 0 bases, with 7 bases between. The V gene's germline CDR1 is SGHTA and CDR2 FQGNSA. CDR3 bases: TGTGCCAGCAGCTTAGATACGAGCTCCTACGAGCAGTACTTC. Amino acid sequence: CASSLDTSSYEQYF.

In this sample, this clonotype turned up a few times. V is TRBV3-2 and J is TRBJ2-7; the DNA was not compared with TRBD1, the D call given in the table. TRBV3-2 is a documented pseudogene. The CDR3 totals 18 residues. CDR3 coding DNA: TGTGCCAGCAGCCAAGACGCCCGGGACAGGGGCAGCTCCTACGAGCAGTACTTC. Translated: CASSQDARDRGSSYEQYF.

The chain employs TRBV28 and TRBJ2-7; D gene ambiguous. CDR1 and CDR2 from the germline V gene are MDHEN and SYDVKM. V lost 5 bases, J lost 0 bases, and 14 bases lay in between. There are 15 residues in the CDR3. The CDR3 DNA is TGTGCCAGCAGTCAAGATAATTCCTACTCCTACGAGCAGTACTTC. Encoded protein: CASSQDNSYSYEQYF.